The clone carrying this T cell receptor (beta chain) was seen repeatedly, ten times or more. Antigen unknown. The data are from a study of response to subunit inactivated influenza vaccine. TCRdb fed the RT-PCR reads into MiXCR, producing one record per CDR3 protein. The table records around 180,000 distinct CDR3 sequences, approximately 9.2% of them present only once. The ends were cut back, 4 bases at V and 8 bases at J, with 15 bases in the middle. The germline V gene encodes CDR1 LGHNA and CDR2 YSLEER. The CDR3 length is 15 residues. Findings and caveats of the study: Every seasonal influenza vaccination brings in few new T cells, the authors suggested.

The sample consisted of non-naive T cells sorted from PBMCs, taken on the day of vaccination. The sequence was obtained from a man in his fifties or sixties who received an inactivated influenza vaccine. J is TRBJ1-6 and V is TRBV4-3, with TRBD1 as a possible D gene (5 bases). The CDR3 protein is CASSLDRTRDSPLHF. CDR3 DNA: TGCGCCAGCAGCCTAGACCGGACAAGGGATTCACCCCTCCACTTT.